The 17 T cell receptor beta chains in this list originate from one sample, sequenced in a study of shared clonotypes between healthy human individuals. The repertoire was sequenced with immunoSEQ multiplex PCR; TCRdb's copy has only in-frame clones and lacks some. The table records around 650,000 clones, 90% to 97% of them present only once. Naive CD8 cells, CD45RO-negative and positively selected for CCR7, excluded terminally differentiated effector memory CD45RA+ cells. Material for sequencing was naive CD8+ T cells sorted from blood. These TCRs come from a woman between 25 and 40 years old in good health.

The rearrangement joins TRBV28 to TRBJ2-1, with D unresolved. The CDR3 extends over 16 amino acids. Germline lookup yields CDR1 MDHEN and CDR2 SYDVKM. The V end lost 4 bases, the J end lost 4 bases, and 17 bases lay between the germline ends. The CDR3 loop reads CASSSPHSTLYNEQFF. CDR3 DNA sequence: TGTGCCAGCAGTTCACCCCATAGTACCCTATACAATGAGCAGTTCTTC. Filled out from reference TRBV28 and TRBJ2-1, the complete variable domain reads DVKVTQSSRYLVKRTGEKVFLECVQDMDHENMFWYRQDPGLGLRLIYFSYDVKMKEKGDIPEGYSVSREKKERFSLILESASTNQTSMYLCASSSPHSTLYNEQFFGPGTRLTVL.

A remark on this clone: Just one base apart from a much larger clone, this may be a read error. Within the sample, other DNA sequences also encode this same CDR3. This chain connects TRBV5-4 to TRBJ1-1, with no clear D. There are 12 residues in the CDR3. CDR1 is SGHNT and CDR2 is YYREEE in the germline V gene (reference sequence). Between the trimmed V and J ends, which lost 2 bases and 3 bases, there was a span of 5 bases. Here the CDR3 reads CASSFGDTEAFF. The CDR3, as DNA: TGTGCCAGCAGCTTCGGGGACACTGAAGCTTTCTTT.

This clone was seen more than once but under ten times. This sequence joins TRBV28 and TRBJ1-5; D is ambiguous. This CDR3 comprises 13 residues. The V gene's germline CDR1 is MDHEN and CDR2 SYDVKM. Trimming left V 5 bases short and J 0 bases short, with 5 bases between. The CDR3 loop reads CASSPSSNQPQHF. The CDR3 DNA reads as TGTGCCAGCAGTCCTAGTAGCAATCAGCCCCAGCATTTT.

This rearrangement joins TRBV27 to TRBJ2-7; 12 positions match TRBD1. The V segment lost 6 bases and the J segment 6 bases; nucleotides outside the gene matches: 12. The CDR3 length is 16 residues. Germline CDR1 reads MNHEY; CDR2 reads SMNVEV (reference sequence). The CDR3 protein is CASSPTTRDRGLEQYF. CDR3 in DNA: TGTGCCAGCAGCCCAACTACCCGGGACAGGGGGCTCGAGCAGTACTTC.

The chain recombines TRBV27 with TRBJ2-1; D not certain. V lost 1 base and J 9 bases, leaving 4 bases between the germline ends. The CDR3 is made up of 11 amino acids. Germline V gene data show CDR1 as MNHEY and CDR2 as SMNVEV (reference sequence). DNA for the CDR3: TGTGCCAGCAGTTTATTGGGTGAGCAGTTCTTC. This encodes CASSLLGEQFF.

In DNA form, the CDR3 reads TGTGCCAGTAGTATACCCCCTCTAGCGGGACTCGGAGATGAGCAGTTCTTC. Amino acids: CASSIPPLAGLGDEQFF. The rearrangement joins TRBV19 to TRBJ2-1; 9 nucleotides line up with TRBD2. The CDR3 consists of 17 residues. After removal of 2 bases from V and 8 bases from J, the junction contained 13 bases not matched to a gene. Germline CDR1 LNHDA, CDR2 SQIVND (reference sequence).

This clone appeared once. The J gene is TRBJ1-1, the V gene TRBV20-1, with no clear D. The V end was cut by 0 bases, the J end by 6 bases, with 2 bases between. The CDR3 is 10 amino acids. CDR1 is DFQATT and CDR2 is SNEGSKA in the germline V gene (reference sequence). The CDR3 coding sequence is TGCAGTGCTAGAGAGGCTGAAGCTTTCTTT. Translation: CSAREAEAFF.

The genes are TRBV6-5 and TRBJ2-2; the D is unclear. The CDR3 totals 12 residues. The V end lost 7 bases, the J end lost 2 bases, and 5 bases lay between the germline ends. Germline values: CDR1 MNHEY, CDR2 SVGAGI. In DNA form, the CDR3 reads TGTGCCAGCATGGGAAACACCGGGGAGCTGTTTTTT. It encodes CASMGNTGELFF.

The J gene is TRBJ2-4, the V gene TRBV27; D may be TRBD1 (6 bases). Trimming stripped 0 bases from V and 6 bases from J, with 9 bases between. The CDR3 has 14 amino acids. CDR1 is MNHEY and CDR2 is SMNVEV in the germline V gene (reference sequence). The CDR3 DNA sequence: TGTGCCAGCAGTTTATCGGACAGCCGAAACATTCAGTACTTC. Translation gives CASSLSDSRNIQYF.

With respect to this clone: The sample carries other DNA sequences with the same CDR3. This rearrangement joins TRBV28 to TRBJ2-3; D gene unclear. V gave up 4 bases and J gave up 6 bases, with 5 bases separating them. The CDR3 length is 11 residues. Germline CDR1 reads MDHEN; CDR2 reads SYDVKM. The CDR3 region is CASSYGDTQYF. Here the CDR3 DNA reads TGTGCCAGCAGTTATGGGGATACGCAGTATTTT.

J is TRBJ2-2 and V is TRBV19, with a tentative D call TRBD1 (5 bases). The V and J ends lost 0 bases and 7 bases respectively, with 12 bases between them. The CDR3 spans 15 residues. Germline V gene lookup returns CDR1 LNHDA and CDR2 SQIVND (reference sequence). DNA for the CDR3: TGTGCCAGTAGTATAGATGCAGGGTCTGGCGGGGAGCTGTTTTTT. Encoded protein: CASSIDAGSGGELFF.

The chain links TRBV14 to TRBJ1-4; a weak D match, TRBD1 (5 bases). The CDR3 is made up of 15 amino acids. CDR1 SGHDN and CDR2 FVKESK come from the germline V gene. V dropped 4 bases and J dropped 8 bases, with 17 bases sitting between them. In nucleotides, the CDR3 is TGTGCCAGCAGCCGTACCGGGACGTACAAGGAAAAACTGTTTTTT. It is translated as CASSRTGTYKEKLFF.

The chain is built from TRBV28 and TRBJ2-5; 13 nucleotides agree with TRBD2. The J call may not be correct, given that the DNA end is closer to TRBJ2-7. There are 15 residues in the CDR3. Germline assignment: CDR1 MDHEN and CDR2 SYDVKM. The CDR3 DNA reads TGTGCCAGCACCGGACTAGCGGGGGTCTCCTACGAGCAGTACTTC. Its protein product is CASTGLAGVSYEQYF.

The genes are TRBV11-2 and TRBJ2-2; 10 nucleotides align to TRBD2. V dropped 2 bases and J dropped 5; count of bases not matched to a gene: 2. Germline assignment: CDR1 SGHAT and CDR2 FQNNGV. The CDR3 runs to 15 residues. Written as DNA, the CDR3 is TGTGCCAGCAGCTTAAATAGCGGGAGGACCGGGGAGCTGTTTTTT. Protein product: CASSLNSGRTGELFF.

V and J are TRBV20-1 and TRBJ1-1; no reliable D call. Per germline, CDR1 DFQATT and CDR2 SNEGSKA (reference sequence). Trimming took 6 bases from V and 3 from J, leaving 8 bases between them. The CDR3 spans 11 residues. The CDR3 nucleotides read TGCAGTGCGCCAGTGGACACTGAAGCTTTCTTT. It yields the protein CSAPVDTEAFF.

The V and J genes are TRBV2 and TRBJ1-2; no clear D. The V end lost 8 bases, the J end lost 7 bases, and 14 bases lay between the germline ends. This CDR3 is built from 12 residues. Germline V gene lookup returns CDR1 SNHLY and CDR2 FYNNEI. CDR3 nucleotides: TGTGCCAGCTTAGTACTTCGCTCTGGCTACACCTTC. It yields the protein CASLVLRSGYTF.

CDR3 region: CASSPTGYSNQPQHF. As DNA, the CDR3 is TGTGCCAGCAGCCCGACAGGGTATAGCAATCAGCCCCAGCATTTT. The chain links TRBV5-4 to TRBJ1-5, with 7 positions matching TRBD1. After removal of 4 bases from V and 0 bases from J, the junction contained 4 bases not matched to a gene. CDR1 and CDR2 (germline): SGHNT, YYREEE (reference sequence). The CDR3 runs to 15 residues.